Below, one TCR beta chain is given with its context. Its cognate antigen has yet to be identified. No quality values exist for individual bases; no much larger clone is one base distant. A patient counted as having stable Graves' hyperthyroidism if no progression to ophthalmopathy occurred over 18 months of follow-up. Hyperthyroidism patients were newly diagnosed, had a disease duration of under 2 months, and were aged 18 to 65 years. Exclusion was applied to patients with uncontrolled infections, other autoimmune diseases, pregnancy or lactation. Diagnoses were based on clinical symptoms, serum thyroxine and TRAb, thyroid ultrasound and orbital computed tomography. PBMCs were separated from approximately 10 ml of fresh peripheral blood using Ficoll-Paque density gradient centrifugation. Total RNA was extracted with Trizol reagent, and quality was checked on an Agilent 2100 Bioanalyzer. The TCR beta CDR3 regions were amplified from the RNA transcripts. The first round of RT-PCR for the TCR CDR3 was performed with the HTBI primer set and the Qiagen OneStep RT-PCR kit. A second multiplex PCR round built the libraries, followed by size selection and purification. Libraries were sequenced paired-end with 100 bp reads on an Illumina HiSeq2000. Per the source publication's procedure: SOAPnuke was used to process the raw data, throwing out any read that contained adapters or uncalled bases, had a mean Phred below 15, or lacked an exact constant-primer or identifier match. COPE v1.2.5 was used to merge high-quality paired reads, and clonotypes were defined as unique nucleotide sequences. MiTCR v1.1 was used to align clonotypes to the IMGT TRBV, TRBD and TRBJ reference segments. Only V-J combinations with frequency above 0.0001, covering 99.2% of repertoires, were analysed. A TCS score was defined as the ratio between F50 (clonal expansion) and ExV (chaos), using BLOSUM62-based TCRdist between CDR3 peptides within each V-J. Welch's t-statistics and random forest reduced 514 V-J features to roughly 13, which were used in a naive Bayes classifier (R e1071). In-frame beta chains were kept once TCRdb had trimmed the public reads at Q25 with fastp and called clones with MiXCR. Under each unique CDR3 protein, matching rows form one entry showing the most common genes and DNA. TCRdb, not the authors, supplied the V and J calls. For this sample the table gives around 190,000 distinct CDR3 sequences, of which around 16% were detected only once. The ten largest account for more than 50% of the sample.

The data were obtained in a study of T cells in Graves' hyperthyroidism and ophthalmopathy (dated by TCRdb to about 2019). About the study as a whole: Peripheral blood samples were taken at initial diagnosis, before any treatment was given. To identify distinguishing TCR V-J signatures, a discovery cohort of about 95 patients was used, comprising approximately 40 with Graves' ophthalmopathy and about 59 with stable Graves' hyperthyroidism. Whether ophthalmopathy could be predicted prospectively was tested in an independent validation cohort made up of 18 to 20 hyperthyroidism patients plus 17 patients who later progressed to ophthalmopathy. The approximately 90 discovery patients were randomly split 7:3 into training and test sets. Thyroid tissue and blood T-cell repertoires from about six Graves' hyperthyroidism patients were also compared in the study. Once sampling was done, hyperthyroidism patients were given methimazole at a starting dose of 30 mg daily, whereas ophthalmopathy patients were given high-dose intravenous methylprednisolone. According to the paper, TCR Vbeta CDR3 sequencing was carried out on approximately 140 peripheral blood samples, which came from some 41 ophthalmopathy, around 74 hyperthyroidism and approximately 17 progressor patients. Results and caveats for the whole study, not just this receptor: No statistical method was used to set the sample size in advance, and investigators knew the group allocation. In validation, the model predicted progression to ophthalmopathy with approximately 71% sensitivity and over 72% specificity, a median of 6.5 months before onset. Ophthalmopathy was separated from stable hyperthyroidism by a 13 V-J signature model, with just over 85% sensitivity and about 81% specificity obtained in cross-validation and 80%/75% obtained in testing. Most expanded thyroid clonotypes (frequency above 0.001) were also detected in blood, a finding suggesting that blood repertoires may reflect thyroid immune responses.

V lost 2 bases and J lost 3 bases, and the count of bases not matched to a germline gene is 6. Sequences SGHVS (CDR1) and FQNEAQ (CDR2) are obtained from the germline V gene. From the cysteine through the phenylalanine, the CDR3 covers 17 amino acids. Of all the DNA, just the CDR3 is kept, 51 bases in frame from base 1. The chain couples TRBV7-8 to TRBJ2-1, and TRBD2 matches 11 of the central bases. The TCR comes from a woman aged 45-65 years with Graves' hyperthyroidism. The sample was blood. The CDR3 region reads CASSLLSSGRIYNEQFF. The nucleotides are TGTGCCAGCAGCTTATTGTCTAGCGGGAGGATCTACAATGAGCAGTTCTTC.